Each of the 24 T cell receptor beta chains below was sequenced from the same sample in a study of T cells in localized non-small cell lung cancer. Only in-frame clones appear in the TCRdb table, and some are missing; sequencing was by immunoSEQ multiplex PCR. The sample comprises about 6,300 clones, roughly 86% of which are singletons, and about a sixth rests with the top ten. Sequencing used peripheral blood, obtained before any cancer treatment. Receptors were obtained from a male donor aged 60 or over with stage I lung adenocarcinoma.

V usage is TRBV29-1 and J usage is TRBJ2-1; weak D call: TRBD2 (5 bases). Deletions cut 2 bases from V and 9 bases from J, with 11 bases between. Germline assignment: CDR1 SQVTM and CDR2 ANQGSEA. The CDR3 runs 12 residues. The CDR3 sequence: CSVERGGGEQFF. The CDR3 DNA reads as TGCAGCGTTGAAAGAGGAGGTGGTGAGCAGTTCTTC.

The chain employs TRBV30 and TRBJ2-3, with D perhaps matching TRBD1 or TRBD2 (5 bases each). CDR3 size: 15 residues. V was cut by 1 base and J by 2 bases, with 13 bases left in between. Germline V gene data show CDR1 as GTSNPN and CDR2 as SVGIG (reference sequence). This CDR3 reads CAWSADPGTTDTQYF. CDR3 nucleotides: TGTGCCTGGAGTGCCGATCCCGGGACCACAGATACGCAGTATTTT.

This chain uses TRBV6-6 with TRBJ1-1; TRBD1 aligns across 9 bases. Germline lookup yields CDR1 MNHNY and CDR2 SVGAGI (reference sequence). This CDR3 is built from 11 residues. V trimming: 4 bases; J trimming: 10 bases; junction bases outside the gene matches: 1. This CDR3 is CASSLDRGAFF. In DNA, the CDR3 is TGTGCCAGCAGTTTGGACAGGGGAGCTTTCTTT.

J is TRBJ2-3 and V is TRBV5-4; TRBD2 matches 9 bases. After removal of 4 bases from V and 11 bases from J, the junction contained 17 bases not matched to a gene. This CDR3 has 16 residues. CDR1 is SGHNT and CDR2 is YYREEE in the germline V gene (reference sequence). CDR3 bases: TGTGCCAGCAGCGAGGAGCCGGGACTAGCTCACTACGGGCAGTATTTT. Its translation: CASSEEPGLAHYGQYF. Complete variable domain (other parts from reference TRBV5-4 and TRBJ2-3): ETGVTQSPTHLIKTRGQQVTLRCSSQSGHNTVSWYQQALGQGPQFIFQYYREEENGRGNFPPRFSGLQFPNYSSELNVNALELDDSALYLCASSEEPGLAHYGQYFGPGTRLTVL.

This sequence joins TRBV19 and TRBJ1-2; D is undetermined. CDR1 and CDR2 (germline): LNHDA, SQIVND (reference sequence). The CDR3 has 14 residues. Deletions cut 3 bases from V and 4 bases from J, with 12 bases between. In DNA, the CDR3 is TGTGCCAGTAGTATCACCTGGGAGGGCTATGGCTACACCTTC. This codes for CASSITWEGYGYTF.

This rearrangement joins TRBV20-1 to TRBJ2-1, with 7 bases that match TRBD2. Germline values: CDR1 DFQATT, CDR2 SNEGSKA (reference sequence). The CDR3 spans 11 residues. The chain's CDR3 is CSHGRLTEQFF. The CDR3 DNA is TGCAGCCACGGGAGGTTAACTGAGCAGTTCTTC.

This chain joins TRBV7-3 and TRBJ2-1, with 10 bases fitting TRBD2. After removal of 5 bases from V and 4 bases from J, the junction contained 11 bases not matched to a gene. The germline V gene has CDR1 SGHTA and CDR2 FQGTGA. CDR3 length equals 17 residues. The CDR3 DNA reads TGTGCCAGCAGCCCCCAGAGCGGGGGGGCGGATTACAATGAGCAGTTCTTC. This sequence encodes CASSPQSGGADYNEQFF. Full variable domain (outside the CDR3, taken from reference TRBV7-3 and TRBJ2-1): GAGVSQTPSNKVTEKGKYVELRCDPISGHTALYWYRQSLGQGPEFLIYFQGTGAADDSGLPNDRFFAVRPEGSVSTLKIQRTERGDSAVYLCASSPQSGGADYNEQFFGPGTRLTVL.

The V and J genes are TRBV27 and TRBJ2-5, with D tentatively TRBD2 (5 bases). V was pared by 5 bases and J by 0 bases, with 13 bases between. Germline V gives CDR1 MNHEY, CDR2 SMNVEV (reference sequence). The CDR3 has 15 amino acids. CDR3 sequence: CASSPGSQYQETQYF. The CDR3 bases are TGTGCCAGCAGTCCGGGGTCTCAGTACCAAGAGACCCAGTACTTC.

V gene TRBV11-2 combines with J gene TRBJ2-1; TRBD2 agrees at 7 bases. CDR1 and CDR2 from the germline V gene are SGHAT and FQNNGV. V lost 5 bases and J lost 2; bases outside the gene matches: 3. The CDR3 length is 14 residues. CDR3 protein: CASSLSGAYNEQFF. The CDR3 nucleotides read TGTGCCAGCAGCCTCAGCGGGGCCTACAATGAGCAGTTCTTC.

J is TRBJ1-1 and V is TRBV19; 12 bases fit TRBD1. CDR1 LNHDA and CDR2 SQIVND come from the germline V gene (reference sequence). Unmatched junction bases numbered 5, after V lost 5 bases and J lost 4 bases. This CDR3 contains 15 residues. In DNA form, the CDR3 reads TGTGCCAGTAGTCTCGGGACAGGGGGCCTCACTGAAGCTTTCTTT. This translates into CASSLGTGGLTEAFF. The full variable domain, its missing parts supplied by reference TRBV19 and TRBJ1-1, is DGGITQSPKYLFRKEGQNVTLSCEQNLNHDAMYWYRQDPGQGLRLIYYSQIVNDFQKGDIAEGYSVSREKKESFPLTVTSAQKNPTAFYLCASSLGTGGLTEAFFGQGTRLTVV.

The chain links TRBV5-1 to TRBJ2-7, with TRBD1 matching over 11 bases. Germline CDR1 SGHRS, CDR2 YFSETQ. The CDR3 has 14 amino acids. After removal of 4 bases from V and 5 bases from J, the junction contained 5 bases not matched to a gene. This CDR3 reads CASSPGTGGDEQYV. CDR3 coding DNA: TGCGCCAGCAGCCCGGGGACAGGGGGAGACGAGCAGTACGTC.

The DNA of the CDR3 is TGTGCCAGTAGTATCTCGGACACTTCCCTTGTTTACGAGCAGTACTTC. Translated: CASSISDTSLVYEQYF. The gene calls are TRBV19 and TRBJ2-7; tentatively, D is TRBD1 (5 bases). Germline values: CDR1 LNHDA, CDR2 SQIVND (reference sequence). This CDR3 is built from 16 residues. Trimming took off 3 bases at V and 4 bases at J, with 19 bases between the two ends.

V and J are TRBV5-1 and TRBJ2-2; D is unclear. Germline V CDR1 and CDR2: SGHRS, YFSETQ. This CDR3 is built from 17 residues. V shed 0 bases and J shed 1 base, with 13 bases lying between them. The chain's CDR3 is CASSLVENSLNTGELFF. The CDR3 coding sequence is TGCGCCAGCAGCTTGGTAGAGAACAGCTTGAACACCGGGGAGCTGTTTTTT.

Note on this clone: At one of its ends the junction is not consistent with the germline gene, which may arise from a read error. This chain joins TRBV5-4 and TRBJ1-1; possibly TRBD1 for D (5 bases). The CDR3 covers 15 residues. Germline V CDR1 and CDR2: SGHNT, YYREEE (reference sequence). The CDR3 spells CASILDPTVNAEAFF. The DNA for the CDR3 is TGTGCCAGCATTCTCGACCCGACAGTGAACGCTGAAGCTTTCTTT.

CDR3 sequence (DNA): TGTGCCAGCAGCGAAGGGACAGGGGGACGGTACAATGAGCAGTTCTTC. It specifies CASSEGTGGRYNEQFF. The J gene is TRBJ2-1, the V gene TRBV5-6; 11 positions match TRBD1. Trimming at V came to 4 bases and at J to 4 bases, leaving 7 bases not matched to a gene. CDR1 is SGHDT, CDR2 YYEEEE, per germline. The CDR3 length is 16 residues.

The chain combines TRBV11-2 with TRBJ2-7; weak D call: TRBD1 (5 bases). CDR1 SGHAT and CDR2 FQNNGV come from the germline V gene. The CDR3 length is 13 residues. Trimming left V 6 bases short and J 7 bases short, with 16 bases between. The CDR3 DNA sequence: TGTGCCAGCAGGCAATTCAGCAGGGATGAGCAGTACGTC. It yields the protein CASRQFSRDEQYV.

V is TRBV29-1 and J is TRBJ1-2; 11 bases are shared with TRBD1. This CDR3 comprises 14 residues. Germline CDR1 reads SQVTM; CDR2 reads ANQGSEA. The J segment lost 7 bases and the V segment lost 7 bases, leaving 11 bases of the junction unmatched. The DNA of the CDR3 is TGCAGCGCGCTCGGACAGGGGGCGTCAAGTGGCTACACCTTC. Protein sequence: CSALGQGASSGYTF.

This chain links TRBV2 with TRBJ1-2; D is ambiguous. Trimming pared 10 bases from V and 1 base from J, leaving 7 bases between. In germline, CDR1 is SNHLY, CDR2 FYNNEI. This CDR3 spans 11 amino acids. CDR3 region: CATYFNYGYTF. In nucleotides, the CDR3 is TGTGCCACATACTTTAACTATGGCTACACCTTC. Filled out from reference TRBV2 and TRBJ1-2, the complete variable domain reads EPEVTQTPSHQVTQMGQEVILRCVPISNHLYFYWYRQILGQKVEFLVSFYNNEISEKSEIFDDQFSVERPDGSNFTLKIRSTKLEDSAMYFCATYFNYGYTFGSGTRLTVV.

This clone was detected only once. V usage is TRBV30 and J usage is TRBJ2-7; 7 bases line up with TRBD1. Germline V gene lookup returns CDR1 GTSNPN and CDR2 SVGIG (reference sequence). J lost 6 bases, V lost 3 bases, and 8 bases had no gene match. The CDR3 consists of 13 residues. DNA for the CDR3: TGTGCCTGGAGAAGGACAGGAGAAGCCGAGCAGTACTTC. This codes for CAWRRTGEAEQYF.

The J gene is TRBJ1-1, the V gene TRBV7-3; no firm D call. CDR1 is SGHTA, CDR2 FQGTGA, per germline. This CDR3 is 13 amino acids long. With 2 bases removed from V and 3 bases from J, the gap between germline ends came to 7 bases. The CDR3 region has the DNA TGTGCCAGCAGCTTATTGGCGGACACTGAAGCTTTCTTT. It translates to CASSLLADTEAFF.

CDR3 protein: CASSYGGTDTQYF. The CDR3 nucleotides read TGTGCCAGCAGTTACGGGGGAACAGATACGCAGTATTTT. The chain is built from TRBV6-5 and TRBJ2-3; TRBD1 or TRBD2 may be the D gene (5 bases each). The CDR3 has 13 residues. Trimming shortened V by 2 bases and J by 3 bases, and 6 bases separated the two germline ends. The germline CDR1 and CDR2 sequences are MNHEY and SVGAGI.

Comments on this clone: Relative to the germline gene, one junction end is altered; a read error may explain this. The V gene is TRBV5-3, the J gene TRBJ1-6; D uncertain. TRBV5-3 is sorted into the ORF group, with uncertain function. The CDR3 runs 11 residues. The CDR3 DNA is TGTGCCAGAAGCTATGATTCACCCCTCCACTTT. This encodes CARSYDSPLHF.

This rearrangement joins TRBV7-2 to TRBJ2-1, with D maybe TRBD2 (6 bases). Trimming removed 2 bases at V and 6 bases at J, with 14 bases between. From germline, CDR1 is SGHTA and CDR2 FQGNSA. CDR3 length equals 15 residues. This chain's CDR3 is CASSLSPSVSNEQFF. The CDR3 DNA is TGTGCCAGCAGCTTATCCCCTAGCGTAAGCAATGAGCAGTTCTTC.

The chain recombines TRBV2 with TRBJ2-5; D tentatively reads TRBD1 or TRBD2 (5 bases each). CDR1 is SNHLY and CDR2 is FYNNEI in the germline V gene. With 6 bases removed from V and 5 bases from J, the gap between germline ends came to 16 bases. The CDR3 is 14 amino acids. In DNA form, the CDR3 reads TGTGCCAGCAGAAACCGGGACCGGTTGGAGACCCAGTACTTC. Its translation is CASRNRDRLETQYF.